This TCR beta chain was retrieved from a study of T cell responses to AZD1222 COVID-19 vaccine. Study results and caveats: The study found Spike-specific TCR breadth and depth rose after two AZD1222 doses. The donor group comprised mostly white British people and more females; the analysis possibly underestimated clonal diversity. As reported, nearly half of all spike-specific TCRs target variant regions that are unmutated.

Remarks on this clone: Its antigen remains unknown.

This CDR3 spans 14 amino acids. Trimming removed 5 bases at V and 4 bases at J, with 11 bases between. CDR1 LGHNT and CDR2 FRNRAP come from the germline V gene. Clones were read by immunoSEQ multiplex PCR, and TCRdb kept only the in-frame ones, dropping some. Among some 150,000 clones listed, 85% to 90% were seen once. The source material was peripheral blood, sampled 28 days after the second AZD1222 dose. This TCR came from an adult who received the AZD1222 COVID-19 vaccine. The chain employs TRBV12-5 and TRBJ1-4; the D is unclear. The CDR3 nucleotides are TGTGCTAGTGGTCACCATCACAATAATGAAAAACTGTTTTTT. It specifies CASGHHHNNEKLFF. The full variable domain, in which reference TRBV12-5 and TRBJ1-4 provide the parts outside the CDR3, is DARVTQTPRHKVTEMGQEVTMRCQPILGHNTVFWYRQTMMQGLELLAYFRNRAPLDDSGMPKDRFSAEMPDATLATLKIQPSEPRDSAVYFCASGHHHNNEKLFFGSGTQLSVL.